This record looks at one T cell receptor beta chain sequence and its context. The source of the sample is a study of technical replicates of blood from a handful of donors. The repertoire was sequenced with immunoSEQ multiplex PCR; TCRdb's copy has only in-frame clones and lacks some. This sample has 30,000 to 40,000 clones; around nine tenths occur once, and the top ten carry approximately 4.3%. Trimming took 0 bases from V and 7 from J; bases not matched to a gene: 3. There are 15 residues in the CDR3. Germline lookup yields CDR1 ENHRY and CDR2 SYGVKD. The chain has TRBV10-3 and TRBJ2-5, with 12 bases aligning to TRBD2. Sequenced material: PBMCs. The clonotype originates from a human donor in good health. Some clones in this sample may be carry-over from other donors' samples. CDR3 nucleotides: TGTGCCATCAGTGAGTCGACTAGCGGGAGTGGGACCCAGTACTTC. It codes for CAISESTSGSGTQYF.